Following are 23 T cell receptor beta chains from one sample sequenced in a study of CD8 T cells in ankylosing spondylitis. In TCRdb, the 5' RACE reads were re-called with MiXCR into one record per CDR3 protein. The top ten clones hold roughly 5% of a sample with roughly 230,000 distinct CDR3 sequences, 8.2% of them seen once. Source material: blood, either unsorted or a sorted T cell fraction (not recorded which). These receptors were collected from a female donor with ankylosing spondylitis or in good health (not recorded which).

This clonotype occurred many times. The chain combines TRBV19 with TRBJ2-7; D tentatively reads TRBD1 or TRBD2 (5 bases each). The CDR3 contains 14 residues. In germline, CDR1 is LNHDA, CDR2 SQIVND (reference sequence). Trimming stripped 4 bases from V and 4 bases from J, with 14 bases between. The CDR3 bases are TGTGCCAGTAGTACGGATACGGGGCGATACGAGCAGTACTTC. Amino acid sequence: CASSTDTGRYEQYF.

This clonotype was picked up many times. The genes are TRBV28 and TRBJ1-2; tentatively, D is TRBD1 (5 bases). The germline gives CDR1 MDHEN, CDR2 SYDVKM. Trimming took off 6 bases at V and 5 bases at J, with 7 bases between the two ends. The CDR3 is 11 residues long. The CDR3 is CASRTEYGYTF. Written as DNA, the CDR3 is TGTGCCAGCAGGACAGAGTATGGCTACACCTTC.

Remarks on this clonotype: A much more abundant neighbour one base away suggests this may be a read error. The V and J genes are TRBV9 and TRBJ2-5; 8 nucleotides line up with TRBD2. Looked up from germline, CDR1 is SGDLS and CDR2 is YYNGEE. The CDR3 covers 14 residues. CDR3 DNA sequence: TGTACCAGCAGCCCGACTAGCGAAGAAGAGACCCAGTACTTC. This codes for CTSSPTSEEETQYF.

This clonotype appeared many times. The chain links TRBV10-3 to TRBJ2-5, with D uncertain. The CDR3 has 14 amino acids. Per the germline V gene, CDR1 is ENHRY and CDR2 is SYGVKD. Trimming left V 5 bases short and J 1 base short, with 11 bases between. DNA of the CDR3: TGTGCCATCAGTAATAGCAGGCTCCAAGAGACCCAGTACTTC. Its protein product is CAISNSRLQETQYF.

This clonotype showed up many times. The chain uses TRBV24-1 and TRBJ2-3; possibly TRBD1 for D (6 bases). This CDR3 has 14 amino acids. Trimming removed 5 bases at V and 2 bases at J, with 10 bases between. Germline V gives CDR1 KGHDR, CDR2 SFDVKD. The CDR3 loop is CATSGDRSTDTQYF. The CDR3 bases are TGTGCCACCAGTGGAGACAGGTCCACAGATACGCAGTATTTT.

In its sample, this clonotype was seen many times. This chain joins TRBV7-9 and TRBJ1-1; D is perhaps TRBD1 (6 bases). From germline, CDR1 is SEHNR and CDR2 FQNEAQ (reference sequence). Trimming took off 2 bases at V and 6 bases at J, with 13 bases between the two ends. This CDR3 region has 14 residues. Here the CDR3 DNA reads TGTGCCAGCAGCTTATTGCTTCCAGGGGCTGAAGCTTTCTTT. Translated: CASSLLLPGAEAFF.

This clonotype was counted many times. The gene calls are TRBV7-9 and TRBJ2-3, with D possibly TRBD2 on 5 matching bases. The CDR3 is 15 amino acids. The germline CDR1 and CDR2 sequences are SEHNR and FQNEAQ (reference sequence). With 5 bases removed from V and 2 bases from J, the gap between germline ends came to 14 bases. The DNA of the CDR3 is TGTGCCAGCAGCCTCCCTGAGGGTTACACAGATACGCAGTATTTT. Its protein product is CASSLPEGYTDTQYF.

The table lists this clonotype with many counts. The chain combines TRBV20-1 with TRBJ2-6, with D uncertain. The germline gives CDR1 DFQATT, CDR2 SNEGSKA (reference sequence). This CDR3 has 12 amino acids. With 6 bases removed from V and 4 bases from J, the gap between germline ends came to 7 bases. The CDR3 reads CSARMGANVLTF. The CDR3 DNA reads as TGCAGTGCCAGAATGGGGGCCAACGTCCTGACTTTC.

The genes are TRBV27 and TRBJ2-1; D is unresolved. The CDR3 runs to 12 residues. V lost 8 bases, J lost 4 bases, and 9 bases lay in between. Germline CDR1 is MNHEY and CDR2 is SMNVEV (reference sequence). The CDR3 region is CASVTAYNEQFF. The CDR3 DNA reads as TGTGCCAGCGTCACGGCATACAATGAGCAGTTCTTC.

The chain links TRBV18 to TRBJ2-3; D is undetermined. CDR1 is KGHSH, CDR2 LQKENI, per germline. This CDR3 comprises 16 residues. Trimming removed 1 base from V and 1 base from J, with 12 bases in between. This CDR3 is CASSPLPVGRTDTQYF. CDR3 nucleotides: TGTGCCAGCTCACCACTTCCAGTTGGCCGCACAGATACGCAGTATTTT.

Points on this clonotype: A much bigger clone sits one base away, suggesting this may be a read error. The chain uses TRBV12-3 or TRBV12-4 and TRBJ1-1; maybe TRBD1 (6 bases). Trimming left V 8 bases short and J 4 bases short, with 20 bases between. This CDR3 contains 15 residues. CDR3: CASHLQGPKGTEAFF. The CDR3, as DNA: TGTGCCAGCCACCTCCAGGGGCCAAAAGGCACTGAAGCTTTCTTT.

This clonotype occurred many times. The chain employs TRBV4-1 and TRBJ1-4; tentative D call: TRBD1 (6 bases). The germline V and J ends were trimmed by 1 base and 8 bases, with 17 bases remaining between them. CDR3 length: 16 amino acids. Germline CDR1 is MGHRA and CDR2 is YSYEKL. CDR3 DNA sequence: TGCGCCAGCAGCCAAGGCCACAGGGCCCCTGAGGAAAAACTGTTTTTT. Amino acids: CASSQGHRAPEEKLFF.

In this sample, this clonotype turned up many times. The rearrangement joins TRBV20-1 to TRBJ2-7; D may correspond to TRBD1 or TRBD2 (5 bases each). Germline V gene sequence: CDR1 DFQATT, CDR2 SNEGSKA (reference sequence). Trimming took 0 bases from V and 7 from J, leaving 10 bases between them. This CDR3 has 12 residues. The DNA for the CDR3 is TGCAGTGCTAGAGACTCGGGACGAGAGCAGTACTTC. This sequence encodes CSARDSGREQYF.

This clonotype appeared many times. V usage is TRBV29-1 and J usage is TRBJ2-5, with 7 bases identical to TRBD2. Germline values: CDR1 SQVTM, CDR2 ANQGSEA. V trimming: 5 bases; J trimming: 5 bases; junction bases outside the gene matches: 8. The CDR3 is 13 residues long. The CDR3 reads CSVSNGRLETQYF. In DNA form, the CDR3 reads TGCAGCGTTTCTAACGGGAGGTTGGAGACCCAGTACTTC.

The sample holds many counts of this clonotype. The rearrangement joins TRBV12-3 or TRBV12-4 to TRBJ2-3; 7 bases map to TRBD2. J gave up 2 bases and V 6 bases, and 8 bases lay outside the gene matches. There are 15 residues in the CDR3. The CDR3 nucleotides are TGTGCCAGCAGCTCCGCTAGCGGCGCCACAGATACGCAGTATTTT. Protein product: CASSSASGATDTQYF.

This clonotype was counted many times. The rearrangement uses TRBV7-2 and TRBJ2-5, with D tentatively TRBD1 or TRBD2 (5 bases each). There are 15 residues in the CDR3. V was clipped by 2 bases and J by 2 bases, with 12 bases between them. The V gene's germline CDR1 is SGHTA and CDR2 FQGNSA. The CDR3 loop is CASSLRGTEQETQYF. The DNA of the CDR3 is TGTGCCAGCAGCTTAAGAGGGACGGAGCAAGAGACCCAGTACTTC.

At least ten counts were recorded for this clonotype. This chain joins TRBV12-3 or TRBV12-4 and TRBJ2-1; D may be TRBD2 (7 bases). The ends were cut back, 5 bases at V and 8 bases at J, with 16 bases in the middle. The CDR3 has 14 amino acids. CDR3 nucleotide sequence: TGTGCCAGCAGTACCGAGGGGGGGTTCGATGAGCAGTTCTTC. As protein: CASSTEGGFDEQFF.

This clonotype was found a few times. The rearrangement joins TRBV7-9 to TRBJ2-1, with a weak D call TRBD2 (5 bases). The germline V gene has CDR1 SEHNR and CDR2 FQNEAQ (reference sequence). CDR3 length equals 14 residues. Trimming pared 5 bases from V and 0 bases from J, leaving 8 bases between. The CDR3 here is CASSATSSYNEQFF. Written as DNA, the CDR3 is TGTGCCAGCAGCGCAACTAGCTCCTACAATGAGCAGTTCTTC.

The V and J genes are TRBV7-9 and TRBJ2-1; perhaps TRBD2 as D (5 bases). Germline CDR1 and CDR2: SEHNR and FQNEAQ (reference sequence). The CDR3 totals 15 residues. V shed 4 bases and J shed 0 bases, with 10 bases lying between them. CDR3 coding DNA: TGTGCCAGCAGCTCTCGAACTAGCTCCTACAATGAGCAGTTCTTC. It codes for CASSSRTSSYNEQFF.

This clonotype was counted ten times or more. The chain links TRBV9 to TRBJ2-5; D is undetermined. CDR1 is SGDLS, CDR2 YYNGEE, per germline. Trimming took off 0 bases at V and 2 bases at J, with 11 bases between the two ends. The length of the CDR3 is 15 residues. The chain's CDR3 is CASSVGARDQETQYF. DNA of the CDR3: TGTGCCAGCAGCGTAGGGGCGAGAGATCAAGAGACCCAGTACTTC. The variable domain in full, with the rest retrieved from reference TRBV9 and TRBJ2-5, is DSGVTQTPKHLITATGQRVTLRCSPRSGDLSVYWYQQSLDQGLQFLIQYYNGEERAKGNILERFSAQQFPDLHSELNLSSLELGDSALYFCASSVGARDQETQYFGPGTRLLVL.

This clonotype was seen ten or more times. CDR3 protein: CASSIAQTGLGNQPQHF. CDR3 coding DNA: TGTGCCAGTAGTATAGCCCAAACCGGACTGGGAAATCAGCCCCAGCATTTT. The J gene is TRBJ1-5, the V gene TRBV19; D gene uncertain. The ends were cut back, 1 base at V and 4 bases at J, with 17 bases in the middle. Per germline, CDR1 LNHDA and CDR2 SQIVND (reference sequence). The CDR3 contains 17 residues.

This clonotype was seen many times. This sequence joins TRBV29-1 and TRBJ2-7, with TRBD1 identical over 8 bases. Germline lookup yields CDR1 SQVTM and CDR2 ANQGSEA. Trimming took 0 bases from V and 6 from J; bases not matched to a gene: 13. The CDR3 contains 16 residues. CDR3 nucleotide sequence: TGCAGCGTTGAAGATCGGCCCGGGACAGGTACTGGCGAGCAGTACTTC. This sequence encodes CSVEDRPGTGTGEQYF.

At least ten counts were recorded for this clonotype. This chain connects TRBV20-1 to TRBJ2-7, with TRBD2 matching 10 bases. Germline V CDR1 and CDR2: DFQATT, SNEGSKA (reference sequence). The V and J ends lost 3 bases and 4 bases, in that order; junction bases with no gene match: 6. This CDR3 is 14 amino acids long. The CDR3 loop reads CSASPTSGKYEQYF. The CDR3 nucleotides are TGCAGTGCTAGCCCCACTAGCGGGAAGTACGAGCAGTACTTC.